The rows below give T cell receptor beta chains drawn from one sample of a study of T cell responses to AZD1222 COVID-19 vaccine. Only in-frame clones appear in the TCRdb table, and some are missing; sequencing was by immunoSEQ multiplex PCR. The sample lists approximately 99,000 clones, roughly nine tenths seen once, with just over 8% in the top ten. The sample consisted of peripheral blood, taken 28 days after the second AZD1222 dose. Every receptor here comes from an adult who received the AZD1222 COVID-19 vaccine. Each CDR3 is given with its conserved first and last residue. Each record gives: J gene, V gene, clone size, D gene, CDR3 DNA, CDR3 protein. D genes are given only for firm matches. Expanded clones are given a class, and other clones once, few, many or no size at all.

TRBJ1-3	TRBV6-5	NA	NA	TGTGCCAGCAGTACCCTGAGCTCTGGAAACACCATATATTTT	CASSTLSSGNTIYF
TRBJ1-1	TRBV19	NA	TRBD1	TGTGCCAGTAGTACCACCGGGACAGGGAACGCTTTCTTT	CASSTTGTGNAFF
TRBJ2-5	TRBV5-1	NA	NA	TGCGCCAGCAGCCAAATTGAAACAGGGTTGAAGACCCAGTACTTC	CASSQIETGLKTQYF
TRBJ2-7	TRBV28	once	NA	TGTGCCAGCAGCCCCCTCGTAAGTCAGGGAGTTTTATACGAGCAGTACTTC	CASSPLVSQGVLYEQYF
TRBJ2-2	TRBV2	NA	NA	TGTGCCAGCAGGGCCCAGAGGGGGGGCACCGGGGAGCTGTTTTTT	CASRAQRGGTGELFF
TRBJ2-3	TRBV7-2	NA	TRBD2	TGTGCCAGCAGCCTAGCGGGAGGTGTGGATACGCAGTATTTT	CASSLAGGVDTQYF
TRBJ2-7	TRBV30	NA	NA	TGTGCCTGGAGGACGGGGCGGAGTGACTACGAGCAGTACTTC	CAWRTGRSDYEQYF
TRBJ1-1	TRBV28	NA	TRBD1	TGTGCCAGCAGTGCCAAGGACAGGGGGCGTGTGGCTTTCTTT	CASSAKDRGRVAFF
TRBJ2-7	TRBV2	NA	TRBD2	TGTGCCAGTCGTAAAGTTGGGCTAGCGGGCTACGAGCAGTACTTC	CASRKVGLAGYEQYF
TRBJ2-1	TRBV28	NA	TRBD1	TGTGCCAGCACAAGGGACAGGGGGTTTTTCAATGAGCAGTTCTTC	CASTRDRGFFNEQFF
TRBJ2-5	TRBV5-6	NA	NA	TGTGCCAGCAGCCTCACGACGGTAATCCTCCAAGAGACCCAGTACTTC	CASSLTTVILQETQYF
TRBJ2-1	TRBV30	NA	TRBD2	TGTGCCTGGAGAGGACTAGTGGGATACAATGAGCAGTTCTTC	CAWRGLVGYNEQFF
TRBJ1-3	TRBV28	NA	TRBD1	TGTGCCAGCGGGTCCGGACAGGGCCTAAACACCATATATTTT	CASGSGQGLNTIYF
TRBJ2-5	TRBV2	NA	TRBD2	TGTGCCAGCAGTGCTAGCGGACAAGAGACCCAGTACTTC	CASSASGQETQYF
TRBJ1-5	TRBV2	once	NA	TGTGCCAGCAGTGTTGGTACAGGTGGCAATCAGCCCCAGCATTTT	CASSVGTGGNQPQHF
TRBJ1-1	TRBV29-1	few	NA	TGCAGCGTTGGTGCAGGCTGGGAGACTGAAGCTTTCTTT	CSVGAGWETEAFF
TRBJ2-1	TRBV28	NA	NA	TGTGCCAGCAACCGGAGAATCCCAAGTGAGCAGTTCTTC	CASNRRIPSEQFF
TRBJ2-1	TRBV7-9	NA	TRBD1	TGTGCCAGCAGCTCCACCCCTACCGGGACAGGGGGATTGGATGAGCAGTTCTTC	CASSSTPTGTGGLDEQFF
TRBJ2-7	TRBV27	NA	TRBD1	TGTGCCAGCAGTTTCGCCGGGACAGGGTTGTCCGAGCAGTACTTC	CASSFAGTGLSEQYF
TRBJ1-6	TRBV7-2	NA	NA	TGTGCCAGCAGCTTAGAATGGGGTTCCTATAATTCACCCCTCCACTTT	CASSLEWGSYNSPLHF
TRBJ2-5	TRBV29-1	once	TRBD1	TGCAGCGTTGCAGGGGGCGGAGAGACCCAGTACTTC	CSVAGGGETQYF
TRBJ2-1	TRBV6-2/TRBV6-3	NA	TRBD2	TGTGCCAGCAGTTACTCGCCGCCGGGGACTAGGGCGTTCTTC	CASSYSPPGTRAFF
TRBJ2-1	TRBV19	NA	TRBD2	TGTGCCAGTAGTATCCCCGGGACTAGCGGGAGGGGTGGAGCCAATGAGCAGTTCTTC	CASSIPGTSGRGGANEQFF
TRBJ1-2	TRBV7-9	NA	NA	TGTGCCAGCAGCTTAGTAAAGGCCGCCAGTGGCTACACCTTC	CASSLVKAASGYTF
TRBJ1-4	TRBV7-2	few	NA	TGTGCCAGCAGCTTAGGACCAAATGAAAAACTGTTTTTT	CASSLGPNEKLFF
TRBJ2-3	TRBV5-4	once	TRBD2	TGTGCCAGCAGCCGCCCGGGAGGGCAAAGCACAGATACGCAGTATTTT	CASSRPGGQSTDTQYF
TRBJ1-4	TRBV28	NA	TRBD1	TGTGCCAGCAGTAAGTCGACAGGGTTGACTAATGAAAAACTGTTTTTT	CASSKSTGLTNEKLFF
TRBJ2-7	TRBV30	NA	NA	TGTGCCTGGAGCCCCGGGTCCTCGGGAAGCTACGAGCAGTACTTC	CAWSPGSSGSYEQYF
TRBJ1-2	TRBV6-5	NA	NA	TGTGCCAGCAACCCGGGGCTCGAGCGTTATGGCTACACCTTC	CASNPGLERYGYTF
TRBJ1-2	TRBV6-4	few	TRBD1	TGTGCCAGCAGTGACTTTACAGGGGGCGGTGGCTACACCTTC	CASSDFTGGGGYTF
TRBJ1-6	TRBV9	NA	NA	TGTGCCAGCAGCGCCCGGAGTTTGGTGGGTAATTCACCCCTCCACTTT	CASSARSLVGNSPLHF
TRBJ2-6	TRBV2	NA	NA	TGTGCCAGCTCGGGGATCTCTGGGGCCAACGTCCTGACTTTC	CASSGISGANVLTF
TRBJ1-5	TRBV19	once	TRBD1	TGTGCCAGTAGCACAGGGGAGTATCAGCCCCAGCATTTT	CASSTGEYQPQHF
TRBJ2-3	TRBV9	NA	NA	TGTGCCAGCAGCGTCGGTATACTGGGAGGCACAGATACGCAGTATTTT	CASSVGILGGTDTQYF
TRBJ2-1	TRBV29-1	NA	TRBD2	TGCAGCGTTTCCAGCGGGACTACCTACAATGAGCAGTTCTTC	CSVSSGTTYNEQFF
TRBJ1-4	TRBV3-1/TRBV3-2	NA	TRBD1	TGTGCCAGCAGCCTCCGGGACAGGGAAAAACTGTTTTTT	CASSLRDREKLFF
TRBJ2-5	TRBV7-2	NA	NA	TGTGCCAGCAGCTTACAACCGACCCAGTACTTC	CASSLQPTQYF